The source of this T cell receptor beta chain is a study of shared clonotypes between healthy human individuals. Looking at the study overall: Each donor had three CD4 naive, three CD4 memory, two CD8 naive and one CD8 memory plate.

After removal of 0 bases from V and 7 bases from J, the junction contained 9 bases not matched to a gene. Germline V gene sequence: CDR1 SGDLS, CDR2 YYNGEE. This CDR3 spans 16 amino acids. The study's findings and limits: As a rule, naive subsets had a larger estimated richness than memory subsets. The naive CD4 repertoires of four donors were compared, and around 5% of clonotypes were shared. The four-donor shared clonotypes exceeded non-shared clonotypes in generation probability, with non-shared ones scoring lower.

As for this clone: Its cognate antigen is unknown.

Here immunoSEQ multiplex PCR was the method, and the copy in TCRdb shows in-frame clones only, minus some. The sample consists of around 2.3 million clones, roughly 95% of them appearing once. This clonotype originated in a man aged 18 to 35 in good health. Sequencing was performed on naive CD4+ T cells sorted from blood. Subset noted: CD45RA+ positively selected. The chain employs TRBV9 and TRBJ2-1; 8 bases map to TRBD2. The CDR3 loop is CASSVAHGGAANEQFF. The CDR3, as DNA: TGTGCCAGCAGCGTAGCTCACGGGGGGGCAGCAAATGAGCAGTTCTTC. The entire variable domain, with the rest obtained from reference TRBV9 and TRBJ2-1, is as follows: DSGVTQTPKHLITATGQRVTLRCSPRSGDLSVYWYQQSLDQGLQFLIQYYNGEERAKGNILERFSAQQFPDLHSELNLSSLELGDSALYFCASSVAHGGAANEQFFGPGTRLTVL.